This TCR beta chain originates from a study of blood T cell repertoires in COVID-19 (dated by TCRdb to the early 2020s). In terms of the full investigation: Samples from collaborators originated in the United States, Italy and Spain and spanned both the acute and convalescent phases of COVID-19. The prospective study material was composed of cDNA or gDNA derived from T cells, B-cell-depleted T cells, or PBMCs. Deeply sampled blood TCRbeta repertoires from subjects exposed to, actively infected with, or recovered from COVID-19 were included in the dataset. The repertoires were released in a freely available public database meant as a resource for research on the immune response to SARS-CoV-2. The samples were drawn from two sources: the first 160 participants of the ongoing ImmuneRACE study, and some 1,300 subjects contributed by 6 global collaborators. Sample metadata almost always included a de-identified subject ID, COVID-19 status, age in years and sex. Where HLA class I and class II types were available, the types were taken from metadata supplied by the sample provider, not from assay-based typing. What the research found in general, with its limitations: How much clinical and demographic metadata was included differed by source and by participant, and the metadata was provided uncurated.

Via the germline V gene (reference sequence), CDR1 is SEHNR and CDR2 FQNEAQ. Germline trimming amounts to 6 bases on V and 4 bases on J, with 9 as the count of junction bases outside the gene matches. Including cysteine and phenylalanine, the CDR3 has 16 amino acids. Just CDR3 DNA is preserved here, 48 bases in frame from base 1. Whole blood was collected in K2EDTA tubes by collaborating institutions according to the institutions' own protocols. For TCRbeta analysis, collaborators shipped samples in one of three forms: frozen whole blood, isolated PBMCs, or DNA extracted from either of those sample types. This clone was seen more than once but under ten times. What antigen it recognizes has not been identified. Base qualities were left out, and no much larger clone turns up one base away. TCRbeta CDR3 regions were amplified from genomic DNA by means of the immunoSEQ Assay, a bias-controlled multiplex PCR. As for the original processing: Within the assay, amplification of reference gene primers was used to estimate how many nucleated cells each sample contained. To quantify the absolute abundance of each unique TCRbeta CDR3 rearrangement, sequence reads were collapsed and filtered. Productive Simpson clonality was computed per sample as the square root of Simpson's diversity index over productive rearrangements. TCRdb holds this immuneACCESS table with in-frame rearrangements only. Some clones are missing; in checked studies, unresolved V genes explain under half, and the rest has no known cause. The V and J calls and clone size were taken over from that table, and D and trimming were inferred from the DNA. The sample includes 100,000 to 120,000 clones, with roughly 80% observed a single time. Roughly 14% of the sample is held by the ten biggest clonotypes.

The source material was peripheral blood. The receptor comes from a woman aged 80 or over with acute or convalescent COVID-19. The chain joins TRBV7-9 to TRBJ2-2; 9 middle bases align to TRBD1. The nucleotides are TGTGCCAGCAGTCCACAGGGGGCAGGTGGCACCGGGGAGCTGTTTTTT. Its protein reads: CASSPQGAGGTGELFF.